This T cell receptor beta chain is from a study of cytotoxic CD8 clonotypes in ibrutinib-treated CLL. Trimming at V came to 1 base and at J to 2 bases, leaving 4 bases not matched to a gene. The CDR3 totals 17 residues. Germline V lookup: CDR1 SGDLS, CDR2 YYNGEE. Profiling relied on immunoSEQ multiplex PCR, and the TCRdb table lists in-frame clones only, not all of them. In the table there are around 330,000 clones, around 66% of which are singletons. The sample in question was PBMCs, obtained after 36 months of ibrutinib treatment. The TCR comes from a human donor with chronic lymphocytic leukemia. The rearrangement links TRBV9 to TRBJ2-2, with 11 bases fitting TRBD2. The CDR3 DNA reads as TGTGCCAGCAGCGTAAGGCTAGCGGGAGGTAACACCGGGGAGCTGTTTTTT. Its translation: CASSVRLAGGNTGELFF. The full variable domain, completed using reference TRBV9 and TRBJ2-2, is DSGVTQTPKHLITATGQRVTLRCSPRSGDLSVYWYQQSLDQGLQFLIQYYNGEERAKGNILERFSAQQFPDLHSELNLSSLELGDSALYFCASSVRLAGGNTGELFFGEGSRLTVL.